The rows below give T cell receptor beta chains drawn from one sample of a study of regulatory and conventional T cells in RAG deficiency. Data came from immunoSEQ multiplex PCR; TCRdb stores just in-frame clones and leaves some out. This sample has 25,000 to 30,000 clones, with over 90% found just once. The sample was also reused in another study, on regulatory T cells.

The sequenced sample was CD25- CD4+ T cells sorted from blood. The receptors were gathered from a human donor in good health. The CDR3 runs from the conserved cysteine through the conserved F or W. The D gene is left open where the match is weak. Only some rows state a clone size, as once, few, many or a class for expanded clones.

v_call,j_call,d_call,clone_size,cdr3_aa,cdr3_nt
TRBV14,TRBJ2-1,NA,NA,CASSQEAGLWYNEQFF,TGTGCCAGCAGCCAAGAGGCAGGTCTTTGGTACAATGAGCAGTTCTTC
TRBV11-2,TRBJ2-7,TRBD1,NA,CASRRPGQGSNEQYF,TGTGCCAGCAGACGCCCGGGACAGGGGAGCAACGAGCAGTACTTC
TRBV4-1,TRBJ2-3,TRBD1,NA,CASSQVQGVEYF,TGCGCCAGCAGCCAAGTCCAGGGGGTCGAGTATTTT
TRBV14,TRBJ2-1,TRBD1,NA,CASSQGTALSYNEQFF,TGTGCCAGCAGCCAGGGGACAGCATTAAGTTACAATGAGCAGTTCTTC
TRBV5-1,TRBJ1-2,NA,NA,CASRTGYRVDYGYTF,TGCGCCAGCAGGACCGGATACAGGGTAGACTATGGCTACACCTTC
TRBV11-2,TRBJ1-6,NA,NA,CASSLSSYNSPLHF,TGTGCCAGCAGCTTGAGCTCCTATAATTCACCCCTCCACTTT
TRBV2,TRBJ1-5,NA,NA,CASRGDGTQPQHF,TGTGCCAGCAGAGGGGATGGAACACAGCCCCAGCATTTT
TRBV7-3,TRBJ2-1,NA,NA,CASRQNPGTTHEQFF,TGTGCCAGCAGACAAAACCCCGGGACAACCCATGAGCAGTTCTTC
TRBV18,TRBJ1-1,TRBD1,NA,CASSPSQGHTEAFF,TGTGCCAGCTCACCTTCACAGGGGCACACTGAAGCTTTCTTT
TRBV11-2,TRBJ2-1,TRBD2,NA,CASSVSGGQYNEQFF,TGTGCCAGCAGTGTAAGCGGGGGGCAATACAATGAGCAGTTCTTC
TRBV6-1,TRBJ1-1,TRBD1,few,CASRGDRGNTEAFF,TGTGCCAGCAGAGGGGACAGGGGGAACACTGAAGCTTTCTTT
TRBV5-1,TRBJ1-1,NA,NA,CASSSPRQNTEAFF,TGCGCCAGCAGCTCTCCGAGGCAGAACACTGAAGCTTTCTTT
TRBV10-2,TRBJ1-1,TRBD1,few,CASFSGTGSNTEAFF,TGCGCCAGCTTCAGCGGGACAGGGTCGAACACTGAAGCTTTCTTT
TRBV6-1,TRBJ2-7,NA,NA,CASGAGSYEQYF,TGTGCCAGCGGAGCAGGGTCCTACGAGCAGTACTTC
TRBV5-1,TRBJ2-3,NA,NA,CASSRGTRSDTQYF,TGCGCCAGCAGCAGGGGAACGAGGTCAGATACGCAGTATTTT
TRBV7-2,TRBJ2-3,TRBD2,NA,CASSLQRGAPDTQYF,TGTGCCAGCAGCTTGCAGCGGGGGGCCCCAGATACGCAGTATTTT
TRBV6-5,TRBJ1-6,NA,NA,CASRPRGVSPLHF,TGTGCCAGCAGGCCACGGGGGGTATCCCCCCTCCACTTT
TRBV10-3,TRBJ2-3,NA,NA,CAISESSTASTDTQYF,TGTGCCATCAGTGAGTCGTCGACGGCTAGTACAGATACGCAGTATTTT
TRBV6-5,TRBJ1-2,NA,NA,CASSSSQTYGYTF,TGTGCCAGCTCCTCTAGCCAGACCTATGGCTACACCTTC
TRBV6-1,TRBJ2-5,NA,once,CASTRAPADQETQYF,TGTGCCAGCACCAGGGCACCAGCCGACCAAGAGACCCAGTACTTC
TRBV18,TRBJ2-1,TRBD2,once,CASSPVRDYGNEQFF,TGTGCCAGCTCACCAGTGAGGGACTATGGAAATGAGCAGTTCTTC
TRBV6-1,TRBJ2-1,NA,NA,CASSNVAGNYNEQFF,TGTGCCAGCAGTAACGTGGCAGGGAACTACAATGAGCAGTTCTTC
TRBV9,TRBJ2-3,TRBD1,NA,CASSVVGTGVTDTQYF,TGTGCCAGCAGCGTAGTTGGGACAGGGGTGACAGATACGCAGTATTTT
TRBV20-1,TRBJ2-7,NA,NA,CLLRRDEQYF,TGCCTCCTTCGGAGGGACGAGCAGTACTTC
TRBV12-2,TRBJ2-3,NA,NA,CASRLASGVSGTDTQYF,TGTGCAAGTCGCTTAGCGTCGGGAGTTAGTGGCACAGATACGCAGTATTTT
TRBV19,TRBJ1-1,NA,NA,CASSIGRENTEAFF,TGTGCCAGTAGTATAGGCAGGGAGAACACTGAAGCTTTCTTT
TRBV2,TRBJ2-7,NA,NA,CASSVSQVLSYEQYF,TGTGCCAGCAGTGTGAGTCAGGTCCTCTCCTACGAGCAGTACTTC
TRBV4-1,TRBJ2-4,NA,once,CASSQGGGAGIQYF,TGCGCCAGCAGTCAAGGGGGCGGGGCAGGCATTCAGTACTTC
TRBV10-3,TRBJ1-5,TRBD1,few,CAAQGEIAGFRNQPQHF,TGTGCCGCACAGGGGGAAATTGCGGGCTTTCGTAATCAGCCCCAGCATTTT
TRBV18,TRBJ1-4,TRBD1,NA,CASSPEDRVKLFF,TGTGCCAGCTCACCAGAGGACAGGGTGAAACTGTTTTTT
TRBV5-1,TRBJ1-2,TRBD1,few,CASTPGTGNYGYTF,TGCGCCAGCACCCCAGGGACAGGAAACTATGGCTACACCTTC
TRBV6-1,TRBJ1-5,NA,NA,CASSATYSSNQPQHF,TGTGCCAGCAGTGCGACCTACAGTTCCAATCAGCCCCAGCATTTT
TRBV6-1,TRBJ2-1,NA,NA,CASSTLALNEQFF,TGTGCCAGCAGCACCCTAGCGCTCAATGAGCAGTTCTTC
TRBV5-1,TRBJ2-2,TRBD1,NA,CASSLGPGGSTGELFF,TGCGCCAGCAGCTTGGGCCCAGGGGGAAGCACCGGGGAGCTGTTTTTT
TRBV5-6,TRBJ2-7,NA,NA,CASSLVQDLYEQYF,TGTGCCAGCAGCTTGGTACAGGACCTGTACGAGCAGTACTTC
TRBV28,TRBJ1-5,TRBD1,NA,CASSPGTGDFQPQHF,TGTGCCAGCAGCCCCGGGACAGGGGATTTTCAGCCCCAGCATTTT
TRBV7-2,TRBJ2-7,NA,NA,CASSPGTLSYEQYF,TGTGCCAGCAGCCCGGGGACTCTTTCCTACGAGCAGTACTTC
TRBV19,TRBJ1-2,NA,NA,CASSRQERNYGYTF,TGTGCCAGTAGTAGACAGGAGAGGAACTATGGCTACACCTTC
TRBV27,TRBJ1-1,NA,NA,CASSLGGEAFF,TGTGCCAGCAGTTTGGGGGGGGAAGCTTTCTTT
TRBV28,TRBJ2-3,NA,NA,CASSFQQDHDTDTQYF,TGTGCCAGCAGTTTTCAACAGGACCACGACACAGATACGCAGTATTTT
TRBV19,TRBJ2-3,NA,NA,CASSIYGTWSTDTQYF,TGTGCCAGTAGTATCTACGGGACATGGAGCACAGATACGCAGTATTTT